A single sample gave rise to the 28 T cell receptor beta chains below, sequenced in a study of blood T cell repertoires in COVID-19. The protocol was immunoSEQ multiplex PCR, while the TCRdb copy is restricted to in-frame clones and leaves out a portion. The table lists about 150,000 clones, 83% of them singletons. Input material: peripheral blood. Every receptor here comes from an elderly woman with acute or convalescent COVID-19.

The chain employs TRBV28 and TRBJ2-7, with D maybe TRBD1 (6 bases). CDR3 length: 14 residues. CDR1 MDHEN and CDR2 SYDVKM come from the germline V gene. V was pared by 8 bases and J by 3 bases, with 17 bases between. CDR3 DNA sequence: TGTGCCAGCGCCCCCTACAGGGAAGACTACGAGCAGTACTTC. It codes for CASAPYREDYEQYF.

The V gene is TRBV5-1, the J gene TRBJ2-7; 8 bases are a match to TRBD1. CDR3 length: 13 amino acids. The germline CDR1 and CDR2 sequences are SGHRS and YFSETQ. Losses at the gene ends were 3 bases for V and 7 bases for J; bases not matched to a gene: 6. The CDR3 DNA reads TGCGCCAGCAGCTCCGGACAGGGCCGGGAGCAGTACTTC. Translated: CASSSGQGREQYF.

V gene TRBV19 combines with J gene TRBJ2-3; 10 bases line up with TRBD2. CDR1 and CDR2 (germline): LNHDA, SQIVND (reference sequence). The V and J ends lost 5 bases and 4 bases, in that order; junction bases with no gene match: 6. This CDR3 spans 15 amino acids. CDR3 amino acids: CASSWPSGRPDTQYF. The CDR3 DNA sequence: TGTGCCAGTAGTTGGCCTAGCGGGAGACCAGATACGCAGTATTTT. The full variable domain, its missing parts supplied by reference TRBV19 and TRBJ2-3, is DGGITQSPKYLFRKEGQNVTLSCEQNLNHDAMYWYRQDPGQGLRLIYYSQIVNDFQKGDIAEGYSVSREKKESFPLTVTSAQKNPTAFYLCASSWPSGRPDTQYFGPGTRLTVL.

This clone was counted once. The V and J genes are TRBV6-5 and TRBJ1-5, with TRBD1 as a possible D gene (5 bases). V lost 6 bases to trimming and J lost 6 bases, with 9 bases between them. Germline CDR1 reads MNHEY; CDR2 reads SVGAGI. The CDR3 runs to 12 residues. The CDR3 here is CASRGGIQPQHF. The CDR3 bases are TGTGCCAGCAGGGGGGGTATTCAGCCCCAGCATTTT.

The gene calls are TRBV19 and TRBJ2-5; 7 bases map to TRBD1. Germline V gene sequence: CDR1 LNHDA, CDR2 SQIVND (reference sequence). J gave up 2 bases and V 5 bases, and 5 bases lay outside the gene matches. CDR3 length equals 14 residues. In DNA, the CDR3 is TGTGCCAGTAGTCCGGGGACAGTACAAGAGACCCAGTACTTC. This encodes CASSPGTVQETQYF.

The rearrangement links TRBV14 to TRBJ2-4, with 9 bases matching TRBD2. Germline assignment: CDR1 SGHDN and CDR2 FVKESK. The length of the CDR3 is 18 residues. The J segment lost 5 bases and the V segment lost 0 bases, leaving 11 bases of the junction unmatched. CDR3 in amino acids: CASSQETDEAGGENIQYF. The CDR3 DNA sequence: TGTGCCAGCAGCCAAGAAACGGACGAAGCGGGAGGCGAAAACATTCAGTACTTC.

The chain joins TRBV6-1 to TRBJ1-6; 8 bases map to TRBD1. Germline lookup yields CDR1 MNHNS and CDR2 SASEGT. V lost 3 bases, J lost 5 bases, and 6 bases stayed unmatched. The CDR3 is made up of 16 amino acids. CDR3 region: CASSDLQGANNSPLHF. DNA of the CDR3: TGTGCCAGCAGTGACCTTCAGGGGGCTAATAATTCACCCCTCCACTTT.

The V and J genes are TRBV30 and TRBJ2-5; TRBD2 aligns across 10 bases. J lost 1 base, V lost 5 bases, and 16 bases had no gene match. There are 18 residues in the CDR3. Germline assignment: CDR1 GTSNPN and CDR2 SVGIG (reference sequence). CDR3 residues: CAWEGRVAGGRAQETQYF. In DNA form, the CDR3 reads TGTGCCTGGGAAGGGAGGGTAGCGGGAGGCCGAGCCCAAGAGACCCAGTACTTC.

V is TRBV10-3 and J is TRBJ2-3; D is ambiguous. V was clipped by 4 bases and J by 4 bases, with 9 bases between them. Germline loops: CDR1 ENHRY, CDR2 SYGVKD. This CDR3 is 13 amino acids long. The CDR3 sequence: CAISGRLADTQYF. In nucleotides, the CDR3 is TGTGCCATCAGTGGTCGTCTTGCAGATACGCAGTATTTT.

This clone was counted a few times. The gene calls are TRBV10-2 and TRBJ2-7; TRBD1 matches 9 bases. Germline loops: CDR1 WSHSY, CDR2 SAAADI. The trim removed 0 bases at V and 2 bases at J, leaving 2 bases unmatched. This CDR3 is 15 amino acids long. The CDR3 protein is CASSESGTGPYEQYF. CDR3 nucleotides: TGCGCCAGCAGTGAGTCGGGGACAGGGCCCTACGAGCAGTACTTC.

The V call is TRBV28, the J call TRBJ1-5; D remains unclear. The length of the CDR3 is 12 residues. Germline values: CDR1 MDHEN, CDR2 SYDVKM. Trimming cost V 5 bases and J 7 bases, with 9 bases left between them. Here the CDR3 reads CASSRRSQPQHF. The DNA for the CDR3 is TGTGCCAGCAGTCGTAGATCGCAGCCCCAGCATTTT.

The chain has TRBV18 and TRBJ2-5; TRBD1 matches at 10 bases. CDR3 length: 18 residues. The V segment lost 2 bases and the J segment 4 bases; nucleotides outside the gene matches: 13. Germline V gene data show CDR1 as KGHSH and CDR2 as LQKENI. As DNA, the CDR3 is TGTGCCAGCTCACCATGGGGGGACAGGGGACCCGTCGGAGAGACCCAGTACTTC. Amino acid sequence: CASSPWGDRGPVGETQYF.

The CDR3 region has the DNA TGTGCCAGCAGCTTATTGTCACTAGCGGGGGGAACCACCCAGTACTTC. Translation gives CASSLLSLAGGTTQYF. V is TRBV11-2 and J is TRBJ2-5; the match to TRBD2 covers 12 bases. Losses at the gene ends were 2 bases for V and 8 bases for J; bases not matched to a gene: 9. CDR1 SGHAT and CDR2 FQNNGV come from the germline V gene. The length of the CDR3 is 16 residues.

V gene TRBV2 combines with J gene TRBJ1-1; possible D gene TRBD1, 5 bases. Per germline, CDR1 SNHLY and CDR2 FYNNEI. The length of the CDR3 is 17 residues. V was clipped by 4 bases and J by 5 bases, with 23 bases between them. CDR3 nucleotides: TGTGCCAGCAGTGGATCTCGGGGGGGTAGGGCTGCTACTGAAGCTTTCTTT. Translating it yields CASSGSRGGRAATEAFF.

The V and J genes are TRBV6-1 and TRBJ1-5; TRBD1 agrees at 9 bases. The CDR3 has 16 residues. Germline V CDR1 and CDR2: MNHNS, SASEGT. After removal of 3 bases from V and 6 bases from J, the junction contained 9 bases not matched to a gene. In nucleotides, the CDR3 is TGTGCCAGCAGTGACCGGGACAGGGTAAGAACTCAGCCCCAGCATTTT. This gives the protein CASSDRDRVRTQPQHF.

The gene calls are TRBV6-6 and TRBJ1-5; 8 bases align to TRBD1. Trimming at V came to 5 bases and at J to 3 bases, leaving 9 bases not matched to a gene. Per germline, CDR1 MNHNY and CDR2 SVGAGI (reference sequence). The CDR3 sequence is 16 residues long. CDR3 amino acids: CASSPGTGSANQPQHF. In nucleotides, the CDR3 is TGTGCCAGCAGTCCCGGGACAGGCAGTGCCAATCAGCCCCAGCATTTT.

This clone has a handful of counts. The CDR3 nucleotides read TGTGCCAGCAGCCAGGGACAGGGGAGAGCCGGGGAGCTGTTTTTT. As protein: CASSQGQGRAGELFF. The chain joins TRBV3-1 (or the pseudogene TRBV3-2) to TRBJ2-2; 10 bases map to TRBD1. The CDR3 is 15 amino acids. Per the germline V gene, CDR1 is LGHDT and CDR2 is YNNKEL (reference sequence). Trimming removed 3 bases from V and 6 bases from J; junction bases left unmatched: 4.

The V call is TRBV10-3, the J call TRBJ1-1; D not certain. The CDR3 has 14 amino acids. Germline-derived CDR1 and CDR2 are ENHRY and SYGVKD. Trimming removed 2 bases from V and 4 bases from J, with 11 bases in between. The CDR3 DNA reads TGTGCCATCAGTGAGAGACTGCGATCCACTGAAGCTTTCTTT. It encodes CAISERLRSTEAFF.

The CDR3 DNA reads as TGTGCCAGCAGCCAAACTACGAACACTGAAGCTTTCTTT. This encodes CASSQTTNTEAFF. The chain employs TRBV3-1 (or the pseudogene TRBV3-2) and TRBJ1-1; no clear D gene. CDR3 length: 13 residues. V lost 2 bases, J lost 1 base, and 5 bases lay in between. Germline V gene sequence: CDR1 LGHDT, CDR2 YNNKEL (reference sequence).

The chain employs TRBV5-4 and TRBJ2-7; D may be TRBD2 (5 bases). The CDR3 loop spans 15 amino acids. Germline V gene sequence: CDR1 SGHNT, CDR2 YYREEE (reference sequence). V gave up 0 bases and J gave up 3 bases, with 13 bases separating them. CDR3 nucleotide sequence: TGTGCCAGCAGCTTGGGAGGACTGCGCCTCTACGAGCAGTACTTC. As protein: CASSLGGLRLYEQYF.

This chain joins TRBV30 and TRBJ2-1; 9 bases map to TRBD2. The CDR3 runs 15 residues. Trimming took 7 bases from V and 4 from J; bases not matched to a gene: 11. The germline V gene encodes CDR1 GTSNPN and CDR2 SVGIG (reference sequence). The CDR3 DNA follows: TGTGCCTCTAGTCGTGGTAGCGGGAGATACAATGAGCAGTTCTTC. This sequence encodes CASSRGSGRYNEQFF.

The genes are TRBV11-2 and TRBJ2-3; the D is unclear. This CDR3 contains 15 residues. Trimming stripped 2 bases from V and 3 bases from J, with 12 bases between. Germline assignment: CDR1 SGHAT and CDR2 FQNNGV. CDR3 region: CASSLMVRGTDTQYF. The CDR3 DNA reads as TGTGCCAGCAGCTTAATGGTCAGAGGAACAGATACGCAGTATTTT.

The rearrangement joins TRBV6-5 to TRBJ1-5; D is unresolved. The CDR3 runs 13 residues. Germline CDR1 is MNHEY and CDR2 is SVGAGI. Between the trimmed V and J ends, which lost 7 bases and 4 bases, there was a span of 11 bases. The CDR3 reads CASTPGWNQPQHF. CDR3 nucleotides: TGTGCCAGCACTCCCGGGTGGAATCAGCCCCAGCATTTT.

The chain joins TRBV11-1 to TRBJ1-1; TRBD1 matches 10 bases. CDR3 size: 15 residues. V lost 4 bases, J lost 6 bases, and 8 bases stayed unmatched. CDR1 and CDR2 (germline): SGHAT, FQDESV (reference sequence). CDR3 bases: TGTGCCAGCAGCTCACCGGGACAGGGGTCCCCTGAAGCTTTCTTT. This codes for CASSSPGQGSPEAFF.

V gene TRBV5-6 combines with J gene TRBJ1-4, with a tentative D call TRBD1 (6 bases). Germline V lookup: CDR1 SGHDT, CDR2 YYEEEE. The V and J ends lost 2 bases and 5 bases respectively, with 10 bases between them. There are 14 residues in the CDR3. The CDR3 here is CASSFGQGNEKLFF. CDR3 DNA: TGTGCCAGCAGCTTTGGGCAGGGGAATGAAAAACTGTTTTTT.

This clone was observed a single time. V is TRBV5-1 and J is TRBJ2-3; the D gene is possibly TRBD2 (5 bases). Germline lookup yields CDR1 SGHRS and CDR2 YFSETQ. Trimming stripped 6 bases from V and 2 bases from J, with 13 bases between. The CDR3 consists of 14 residues. The CDR3 DNA reads TGCGCCAGCACAAGGACTGGATACACAGATACGCAGTATTTT. Residues: CASTRTGYTDTQYF. Filled out from reference TRBV5-1 and TRBJ2-3, the complete variable domain reads KAGVTQTPRYLIKTRGQQVTLSCSPISGHRSVSWYQQTPGQGLQFLFEYFSETQRNKGNFPGRFSGRQFSNSRSEMNVSTLELGDSALYLCASTRTGYTDTQYFGPGTRLTVL.

In its sample, this clone was seen once. V is TRBV29-1 and J is TRBJ2-5; D possibly corresponds to TRBD2 (7 bases). V was pared by 6 bases and J by 4 bases, with 18 bases between. The CDR3 is 14 amino acids. Germline values: CDR1 SQVTM, CDR2 ANQGSEA. CDR3 in amino acids: CSVSSGGARETQYF. The CDR3 DNA sequence: TGCAGCGTCTCTTCTGGGGGGGCGAGAGAGACCCAGTACTTC.

This clone has more than one count but fewer than ten. Additional DNA sequences in this sample encode the identical CDR3. The CDR3: CASSRDRAYNEQFF. DNA of the CDR3: TGTGCCAGCAGCCGGGACAGGGCCTACAATGAGCAGTTCTTC. The chain uses TRBV2 and TRBJ2-1, with TRBD1 matching 9 bases. The V and J ends lost 6 bases and 2 bases, in that order; junction bases with no gene match: 2. Germline V lookup: CDR1 SNHLY, CDR2 FYNNEI. This CDR3 spans 14 amino acids.